Listed below are T cell receptor beta chains from one sample, sequenced in a study of cytomegalovirus exposure and HLA in healthy donors. TCRdb's copy holds only in-frame clones and misses some; the assay was immunoSEQ multiplex PCR. The sample lists roughly 100,000 clones, roughly 79% seen once, with about 2% in the top ten. The sample was PBMCs. The receptors were sampled from a middle-aged man in good health and CMV-seronegative. The CDR3 runs from the conserved cysteine through the conserved F or W. The order of the fields is D gene, clone size, V gene, J gene, CDR3 DNA, CDR3 protein. D genes are given only for firm matches. Size tells how often a clone was seen (once, few, many) or the class of an expanded clone, and some rows leave it out.

TRBD2,medium-sized,TRBV4-3,TRBJ2-1,TGCGCCAGCAGCCAAGGGACTAGCGGGGGATACAATGAGCAGTTCTTC,CASSQGTSGGYNEQFF
.,once,TRBV28,TRBJ2-7,TGTGCCAGCAGTTTCGTCCTCCATTACGAGCAGTACTTC,CASSFVLHYEQYF
TRBD1,.,TRBV4-1,TRBJ1-2,TGCGCCAGCAGCCGGACAGGGCCTAACTATGGCTACACCTTC,CASSRTGPNYGYTF
.,.,TRBV29-1,TRBJ1-5,TGCAGCGTTAGGATGAGCGGTGGAGATAGCAATCAGCCCCAGCATTTT,CSVRMSGGDSNQPQHF
TRBD1,few,TRBV4-3,TRBJ1-5,TGCGCCAGCAGCCCAAACTTGCCCGGGACAGGGTTCAATCAGCCCCAGCATTTT,CASSPNLPGTGFNQPQHF
TRBD1,.,TRBV7-2,TRBJ1-5,TGTGCCAGCAGCTTAGGGGGACAGGGGTTTCAGCCCCAGCATTTT,CASSLGGQGFQPQHF
TRBD1,large,TRBV28,TRBJ2-2,TGTGCCAGCAGTTGGACAGGGGAGGCCGGGGAGCTGTTTTTT,CASSWTGEAGELFF
.,few,TRBV7-9,TRBJ2-1,TGTGCCAGCAGCTTACGGGGTATCGATGAGCAGTTCTTC,CASSLRGIDEQFF
.,.,TRBV4-3,TRBJ1-1,TGCGCCAGCAGCCGGGCCAGGGGCAACACTGAAGCTTTCTTT,CASSRARGNTEAFF
TRBD1,once,TRBV6-6,TRBJ1-1,TGTGCCAGCTGCCGGGACAGGGTAAACACTGAAGCTTTCTTT,CASCRDRVNTEAFF
.,.,TRBV2,TRBJ1-6,TGTGCCAGCAGTGTTACACTGAGGAATTCACCCCTCCACTTT,CASSVTLRNSPLHF
TRBD1,.,TRBV28,TRBJ1-1,TGTGCCAGCAGTCTTACTCCCGACAGGGGGCCCTACACTGAAGCTTTCTTT,CASSLTPDRGPYTEAFF
.,few,TRBV7-2,TRBJ2-3,TGTGCCAGCAGCTTAGGTTTTAGCGACTTCACAGATACGCAGTATTTT,CASSLGFSDFTDTQYF
.,.,TRBV4-2,TRBJ2-1,TGTGCCAGCAGCCAAGGCTGGGGGCCTCACTATGAGCAGTTCTTC,CASSQGWGPHYEQFF
.,.,TRBV28,TRBJ2-7,TGTGCCAGCACTCCTATCTGGTCCGTCTACGAGCAGTACTTC,CASTPIWSVYEQYF
.,.,TRBV27,TRBJ2-7,TGTGCCAGCAGTTTAGGCAGTCCAGGCGAGCAGTACTTC,CASSLGSPGEQYF
.,.,TRBV6-1,TRBJ2-7,TGTGCCAGCAGCAATTCGCAGGAGGCTGGCGAGCAGTACTTC,CASSNSQEAGEQYF
TRBD1,.,TRBV7-9,TRBJ2-5,TGTGCCAGCAGCTCGGACAGGGAGGCGGGAGAGACCCAGTACTTC,CASSSDREAGETQYF
.,.,TRBV15,TRBJ2-5,TGTGCCACCAGCAGAGAACCGACACGGTGGCAAGAGACCCAGTACTTC,CATSREPTRWQETQYF
.,.,TRBV28,TRBJ1-3,TGTGCCAGCAGTTTAGCATGGGGCGCGAGCTCTGGAAACACCATATATTTT,CASSLAWGASSGNTIYF
.,.,TRBV7-8,TRBJ2-6,TGTGCCAGCAGCTTAGTGCGCGCGGGTATTTCTGCTGGGGCCAACGTCCTGACTTTC,CASSLVRAGISAGANVLTF
TRBD1,few,TRBV18,TRBJ2-7,TGTGCCAGCTCACCGTTGGCACAGGGGGCCTACGAGCAGTACTTC,CASSPLAQGAYEQYF
.,.,TRBV15,TRBJ1-6,TGTGCCACCAGCAGAGATCTCCAGTTCACTAATTCACCCCTCCACTTT,CATSRDLQFTNSPLHF
.,few,TRBV5-1,TRBJ1-2,TGCGCCAGCAGCAGGGGGACGGTTAACTATGGCTACACCTTC,CASSRGTVNYGYTF
.,.,TRBV18,TRBJ2-7,TGTGCCAGCTCACCAGGGACAAGCTACGAGCAGTACTTC,CASSPGTSYEQYF
.,.,TRBV27,TRBJ1-5,TGTGCCAGCAGTTTGGTCAGGGCGAGCAATCAGCCCCAGCATTTT,CASSLVRASNQPQHF
.,.,TRBV6-1,TRBJ2-4,TGTGCCAGCAGTGTGGGGTATGGACAAGCCAAAAACATTCAGTACTTC,CASSVGYGQAKNIQYF
.,.,TRBV2,TRBJ2-5,TGTGCCAGCATACAGGGGGGGGAGACCCAGTACTTC,CASIQGGETQYF
TRBD1,.,TRBV5-6,TRBJ1-6,TGTGCCAGCAGCCGAAGACAGGGGAGCTCCTATAATTCACCCCTCCACTTT,CASSRRQGSSYNSPLHF
TRBD2,.,TRBV5-4,TRBJ2-7,TGTGCCAGCAGCCGGGGGGGCGGCTACGAGCAGTACTTC,CASSRGGGYEQYF
TRBD1,.,TRBV5-1,TRBJ2-1,TGCGCCAGCAGCTTGGTATCGGGACAGATCTACAATGAGCAGTTCTTC,CASSLVSGQIYNEQFF
TRBD2,.,TRBV28,TRBJ2-1,TGTGCCAGCAGTAGTGCTAGCGGGAGGCTCTATGAGCAGTTCTTC,CASSSASGRLYEQFF
TRBD1,.,TRBV4-1,TRBJ2-5,TGCGCCAGCAGCCAAGGGGACAGGGACCAAGAGACCCAGTACTTC,CASSQGDRDQETQYF
.,.,TRBV7-2,TRBJ2-1,TGTGCCAGCAGCTTAATGGGGCCAGGCCACTACAATGAGCAGTTCTTC,CASSLMGPGHYNEQFF
.,.,TRBV7-8,TRBJ1-5,TGTGCCAGCAGCTTAGAGACAGGCAATCAGCCCCAGCATTTT,CASSLETGNQPQHF
TRBD2,few,TRBV7-2,TRBJ2-7,TGTGCCAGCAGCCCTAAGGAGCTAGCGGGATTCTACGAGCAGTACTTC,CASSPKELAGFYEQYF
TRBD1,.,TRBV5-1,TRBJ2-1,TGCGCCAGTAAAGACAGGGTGGAGTCCTACAATGAGCAGTTCTTC,CASKDRVESYNEQFF
.,.,TRBV19,TRBJ2-7,TGTGCCAGTAGTACAGGACAGACTGGTTCCTACGAGCAGTACTTC,CASSTGQTGSYEQYF
.,.,TRBV6-5,TRBJ1-2,TGTGCCAGCAGCGCAGGGAACTATGGCTACACCTTC,CASSAGNYGYTF
.,.,TRBV20-1,TRBJ1-4,TGCAGTGCTAGGCCAGGTGAAAAACTGTTTTTT,CSARPGEKLFF
.,.,TRBV19,TRBJ2-3,TGTGCCAGTAGTATTTTAGCAGATTCAGATACGCAGTATTTT,CASSILADSDTQYF
.,.,TRBV7-9,TRBJ2-6,TGTGCCAGCAGCCGTTCTCGGGGGACCCTTGGCTCTGGGGCCAACGTCCTGACTTTC,CASSRSRGTLGSGANVLTF
TRBD2,.,TRBV29-1,TRBJ2-7,TGCAGCGTTGATTCTAGCGGGAGCTCCGAGCAGTACTTC,CSVDSSGSSEQYF
.,.,TRBV19,TRBJ1-2,TGTGCCAGTAGTACCCAGCAGGGATACGGTGGCTACACCTTC,CASSTQQGYGGYTF
TRBD1,.,TRBV2,TRBJ1-2,TGTGCCAGCACCGGGCGTCGACAGGGTAGTAACTATGGCTACACCTTC,CASTGRRQGSNYGYTF
.,.,TRBV18,TRBJ2-1,TGTGCCAGCTCACCACTTTTCCGCGGCTACAATGAGCAGTTCTTC,CASSPLFRGYNEQFF
TRBD2,.,TRBV5-1,TRBJ2-5,TGCGCCAGCAGCATCGGTATTAGCGGGGTTCGAGAGACCCAGTACTTC,CASSIGISGVRETQYF
TRBD1,.,TRBV19,TRBJ1-2,TGTGCCAGTAGTACAACGGGCAACAGGGGGCGGGATCCTGGCTACACCTTC,CASSTTGNRGRDPGYTF
.,.,TRBV11-2,TRBJ2-1,TGTGCCAGCACGGACAGCCTAGGGCCCTACAATGAGCAGTTCTTC,CASTDSLGPYNEQFF
.,.,TRBV28,TRBJ2-2,TGTGCCAGCAGTCGGGGCTCTGACAGGTCTACCGGGGAGCTGTTTTTT,CASSRGSDRSTGELFF
.,.,TRBV18,TRBJ2-1,TGTGCCAGCTCACCGGGCTATGGAATAGCCCAAACTAGTAATGAGCAGTTCTTC,CASSPGYGIAQTSNEQFF
.,.,TRBV28,TRBJ2-5,TGTGCCAGCAGTCCCGGTAGACGGGGGGAGACCCAGTACTTC,CASSPGRRGETQYF
.,.,TRBV28,TRBJ1-5,TGTGCCAGCTATGAGATCTATAGCAATCAGCCCCAGCATTTT,CASYEIYSNQPQHF
.,.,TRBV5-1,TRBJ2-4,TGCGCCAGCAGCTTGGGCGTTTCAGGGATAAACATTCAGTACTTC,CASSLGVSGINIQYF
.,once,TRBV6-1,TRBJ1-5,TGTGCCAGCAGTGCCCCAGGGGAAGGTAGCAATCAGCCCCAGCATTTT,CASSAPGEGSNQPQHF
TRBD2,.,TRBV30,TRBJ2-7,TGTGCCTGGACCAACAATGGGTTCGGGGGGGCACCTCACTTC,CAWTNNGFGGAPHF
.,.,TRBV5-1,TRBJ1-2,TGCGCCAGCAGCCTGAGGCCGGAGTATGGCTACACCTTC,CASSLRPEYGYTF
.,few,TRBV7-9,TRBJ1-2,TGTTCCAGCAACCCAGGGGAGTTATTCGTCTACACCTTC,CSSNPGELFVYTF
TRBD2,.,TRBV29-1,TRBJ2-1,TGCAGCGTTCAGGGCGGGAGGGAGTATTGGCAGTTCTTC,CSVQGGREYWQFF
TRBD1,.,TRBV18,TRBJ2-2,TGTGCCAGCTCACCAACCGGACAGGCCGGGGAGCTGTTTTTT,CASSPTGQAGELFF